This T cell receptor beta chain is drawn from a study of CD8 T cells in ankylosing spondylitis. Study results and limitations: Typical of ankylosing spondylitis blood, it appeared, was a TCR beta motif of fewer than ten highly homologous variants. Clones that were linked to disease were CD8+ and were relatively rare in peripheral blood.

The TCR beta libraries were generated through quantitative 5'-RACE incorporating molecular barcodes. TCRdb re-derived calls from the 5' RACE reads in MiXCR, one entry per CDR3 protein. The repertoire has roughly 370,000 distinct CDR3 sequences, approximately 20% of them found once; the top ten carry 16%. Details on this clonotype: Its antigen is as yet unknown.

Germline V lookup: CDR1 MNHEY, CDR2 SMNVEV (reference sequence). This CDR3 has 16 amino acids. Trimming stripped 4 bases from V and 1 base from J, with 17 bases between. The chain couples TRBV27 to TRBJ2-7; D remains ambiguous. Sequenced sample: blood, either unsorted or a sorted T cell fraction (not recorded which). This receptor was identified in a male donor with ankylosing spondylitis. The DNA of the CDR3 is TGTGCCAGCAGTTCGCCGGCTTGGGCGGCGTCCTACGAGCAGTACTTC. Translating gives CASSSPAWAASYEQYF.